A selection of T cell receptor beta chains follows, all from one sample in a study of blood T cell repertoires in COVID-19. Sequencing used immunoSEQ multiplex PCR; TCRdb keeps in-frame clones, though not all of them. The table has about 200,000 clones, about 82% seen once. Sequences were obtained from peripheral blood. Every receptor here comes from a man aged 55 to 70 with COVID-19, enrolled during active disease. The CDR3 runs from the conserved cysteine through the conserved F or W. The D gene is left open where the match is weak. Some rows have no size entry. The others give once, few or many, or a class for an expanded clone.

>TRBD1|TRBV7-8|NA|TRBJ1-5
TGTGCCAGCAGCGCCCGGGACAGCTATCATCAGCCCCAGCATTTT
CASSARDSYHQPQHF
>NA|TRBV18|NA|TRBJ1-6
TGTGCCAGCTCCCGAGACAGCGCTAATTCACCCCTCCACTTT
CASSRDSANSPLHF
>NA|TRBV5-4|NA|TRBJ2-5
TGTGCCAGCAGCCGACAGGAACAAGAGACCCAGTACTTC
CASSRQEQETQYF
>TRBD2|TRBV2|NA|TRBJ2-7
TGTGCCAGCAGCGAATATGGCGGGACTAGCGGTTCCAACGAGCAGTACTTC
CASSEYGGTSGSNEQYF
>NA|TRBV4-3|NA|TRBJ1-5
TGCGCCAGCAGCCAGACTGCGGGGAATCAGCCCCAGCATTTT
CASSQTAGNQPQHF
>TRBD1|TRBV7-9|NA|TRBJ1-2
TGTGCCAGCAGCTCAGAATATGCCGGACAGGGCTATGGCTACACCTTC
CASSSEYAGQGYGYTF
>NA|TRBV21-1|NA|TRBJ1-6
TGTGCCAGCAGCGAGTATAAGGGACAACTGTGGGGTTCACCCCTCCACTTT
CASSEYKGQLWGSPLHF
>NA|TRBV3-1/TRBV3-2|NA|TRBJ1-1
TGTGCCAGCAGCCCGCTATCTAGATATGAAGCTTTCTTT
CASSPLSRYEAFF
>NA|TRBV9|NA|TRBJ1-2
TGTGCCAGCAGCGTAGACAAAAACTATGGCTACACCTTC
CASSVDKNYGYTF
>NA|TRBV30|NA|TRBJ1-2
TGTGCCTGGATTGTTACGGGGTTAGCTAACTATGGCTACACCTTC
CAWIVTGLANYGYTF
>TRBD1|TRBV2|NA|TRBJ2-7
TGTGCCAGCAGTGGGACAGGGGGGAGCTCCTACGAGCAGTACTTC
CASSGTGGSSYEQYF
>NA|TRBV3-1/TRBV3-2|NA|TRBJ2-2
TGTGCCAGCAGCCCCGGCGGGGTTACCGGGGAGCTGTTTTTT
CASSPGGVTGELFF
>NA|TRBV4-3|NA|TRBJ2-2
TGCGCCAGCAGCCAAGGCGTCGGTCAGAACACCGGGGAGCTGTTTTTT
CASSQGVGQNTGELFF
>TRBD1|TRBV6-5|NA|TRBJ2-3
TGTGCCAGCGAAGGACAGGGGACAGATACGCAGTATTTT
CASEGQGTDTQYF
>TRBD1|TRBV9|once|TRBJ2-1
TGTGCCAGCAGCGTAGTGGGGACAGAGCTCTACAATGAGCAGTTCTTC
CASSVVGTELYNEQFF
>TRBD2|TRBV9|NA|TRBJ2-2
TGTGCCAGCAGCGTTAGGGCGGGAGGGGGAACGAACACCGGGGAGCTGTTTTTT
CASSVRAGGGTNTGELFF
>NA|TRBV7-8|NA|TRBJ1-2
TGTGCCAGCAGCCTTGACAAGAACTATGGCTACACCTTC
CASSLDKNYGYTF
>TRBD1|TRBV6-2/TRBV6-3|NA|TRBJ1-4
TGTGCCAGCAGTTACGCCGAGGGGGCGCCTGCTGAAAAACTGTTTTTT
CASSYAEGAPAEKLFF
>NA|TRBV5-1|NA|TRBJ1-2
TGCGCCAGCAGCTTAGAGGTATCCTATGGCTACACCTTC
CASSLEVSYGYTF
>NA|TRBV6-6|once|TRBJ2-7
TGTGCCAGCAGGGCAGGGGTCGAGCAGTACTTC
CASRAGVEQYF
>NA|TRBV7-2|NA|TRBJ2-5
TGTGCCGGGGGGGCACGTGGACAAGAGACCCAGTACTTC
CAGGARGQETQYF
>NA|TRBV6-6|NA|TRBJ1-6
TGTGCCAGCAGTTCAGGGCATAATTCACCCCTCCACTTT
CASSSGHNSPLHF
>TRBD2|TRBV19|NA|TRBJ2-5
TGTGCCAGTAGTATCACGACGGGAGGGAGGGAGACCCAGTACTTC
CASSITTGGRETQYF
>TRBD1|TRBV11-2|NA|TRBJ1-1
TGTGCCAGCAGTTCCAGGAGCACAGGGGGCAAAGGGACTGAAGCTTTCTTT
CASSSRSTGGKGTEAFF
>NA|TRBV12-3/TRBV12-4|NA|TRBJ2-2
TGTGCCAGCAGTCCCTACCGGACCGGGGAGCTGTTTTTT
CASSPYRTGELFF
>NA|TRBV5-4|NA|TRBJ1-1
TGTGCCAGCAGCAAAAGGGAGGATGAAGCTTTCTTT
CASSKREDEAFF
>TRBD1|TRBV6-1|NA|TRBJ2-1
TGTGCCAGCAGTGAACGGGACAGGGTCGGTGAGCAGTTCTTC
CASSERDRVGEQFF
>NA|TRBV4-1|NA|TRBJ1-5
TGCGCCAGCAGCTACCTCGGGGATCAGCCCCAGCATTTT
CASSYLGDQPQHF
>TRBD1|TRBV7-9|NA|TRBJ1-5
TGTGCCAGCAGCTACCAGGGGGCTGGTCATAATCAGCCCCAGCATTTT
CASSYQGAGHNQPQHF
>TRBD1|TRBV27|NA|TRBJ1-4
TGTGCCAGCAGCAGACAGGGGGCCAGTGAAAAACTGTTTTTT
CASSRQGASEKLFF
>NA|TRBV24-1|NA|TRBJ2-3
TGTGCCACCAGTGATTCTAGGACAGATACGCAGTATTTT
CATSDSRTDTQYF
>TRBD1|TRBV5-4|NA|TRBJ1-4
TGTGCCAGCAGCTTGGCCAACAGGGGCGGTGAAAAACTGTTTTTT
CASSLANRGGEKLFF
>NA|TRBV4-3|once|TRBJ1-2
TGCGCCAGCAGCCAAGTGCTACAGGTGAATGGCTACACCTTC
CASSQVLQVNGYTF
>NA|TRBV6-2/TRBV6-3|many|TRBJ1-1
TGTGCCAGCAGTTCGGGGGAGAACACTGAAGCTTTCTTT
CASSSGENTEAFF
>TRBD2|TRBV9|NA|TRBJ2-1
TGTGCCAGCAGCGTAGTAGCGGGAGTAGGAGAGCAGTTCTTC
CASSVVAGVGEQFF
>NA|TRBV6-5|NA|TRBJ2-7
TGTGCCAGCACCCAAGGCGGGGTCGGGTCCTACGAGCAGTACTTC
CASTQGGVGSYEQYF
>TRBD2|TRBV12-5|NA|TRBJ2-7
TGTGCTAGTGGTTTGGTAGTTTCTAGCGGGTATTTGAACTTCTACGAGCAGTACTTC
CASGLVVSSGYLNFYEQYF
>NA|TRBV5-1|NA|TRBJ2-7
TGCGCCAGCAGCTTTATACTAGCTGCGGGCGAGCAGTACTTC
CASSFILAAGEQYF
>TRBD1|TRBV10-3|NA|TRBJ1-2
TGTGCCATCAGTGGGGACAGTCTCTATGGCTACACCTTC
CAISGDSLYGYTF
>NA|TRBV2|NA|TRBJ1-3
TGTGCCAGCAACGAGCCTCCTGGAAACACCATATATTTT
CASNEPPGNTIYF
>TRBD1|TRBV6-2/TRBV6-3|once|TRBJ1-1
TGTGCCAGCAGTCAGGGACAGAGCACTGAAGCTTTCTTT
CASSQGQSTEAFF
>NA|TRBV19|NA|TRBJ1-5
TGTGCCAGTAGTATCCCCCAGTTTGGGGCTATCAATCAGCCCCAGCATTTT
CASSIPQFGAINQPQHF
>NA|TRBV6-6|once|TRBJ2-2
TGTGCCAGCAGCACCCAGGACAGGAACACCGGGGAGCTGTTTTTT
CASSTQDRNTGELFF
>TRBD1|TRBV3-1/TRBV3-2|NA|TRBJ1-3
TGTGCCAGCAGCCTCGGACAGGGGGTCTCTGGAAACACCATATATTTT
CASSLGQGVSGNTIYF
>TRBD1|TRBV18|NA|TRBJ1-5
TGTGCCAGCTCATCCGGACAGGGGGCGGGTCAGCCCCAGCATTTT
CASSSGQGAGQPQHF